This entry lists 18 T cell receptor beta chains sequenced from one sample in a study of cytomegalovirus exposure and HLA in healthy donors. This PCR relied on a set of 60 Vbeta primers and 13 Jbeta primers. Generated by immunoSEQ multiplex PCR, the TCRdb table keeps only in-frame clones and is missing some. The sample carries 90,000 to 100,000 clones, approximately 68% recorded once. Material: PBMCs. These receptors were taken from a boy aged 5-17 years in good health and CMV-seropositive.

J is TRBJ1-5 and V is TRBV7-2; D remains unclear. The CDR3 consists of 14 residues. Trimming took off 5 bases at V and 2 bases at J, with 10 bases between the two ends. Germline values: CDR1 SGHTA, CDR2 FQGNSA. This chain's CDR3 is CASSANLGNQPQHF. As DNA, the CDR3 is TGTGCCAGCAGCGCCAACTTGGGCAATCAGCCCCAGCATTTT.

The chain uses TRBV5-4 and TRBJ2-5; a weak D match, TRBD2 (6 bases). The CDR3 sequence is 15 residues long. Germline CDR1 SGHNT, CDR2 YYREEE (reference sequence). With 1 base removed from V and 1 base from J, the gap between germline ends came to 11 bases. For the CDR3, the DNA is TGTGCCAGCAGCTTGACTAGGGAGGCCCAAGAGACCCAGTACTTC. The encoded protein is CASSLTREAQETQYF.

The J gene is TRBJ1-1, the V gene TRBV27, with 11 bases identical to TRBD1. Trimming at V came to 7 bases and at J to 5 bases, leaving 6 bases not matched to a gene. From germline, CDR1 is MNHEY and CDR2 SMNVEV (reference sequence). The CDR3 is made up of 14 amino acids. In DNA form, the CDR3 reads TGTGCCAGCATTGGCGGGACAGGGGGAACTGAAGCTTTCTTT. It translates to CASIGGTGGTEAFF.

J is TRBJ2-3 and V is TRBV7-2, with 7 bases lining up with TRBD2. With 6 bases clipped from V and 4 bases from J, the junction kept 4 bases outside the gene matches. CDR3 length: 13 amino acids. From germline, CDR1 is SGHTA and CDR2 FQGNSA. The CDR3 nucleotides are TGTGCCAGCAGTTGGGGGGGGGCAGATACGCAGTATTTT. Its protein product is CASSWGGADTQYF.

V is TRBV15 and J is TRBJ2-3, with 11 bases aligning to TRBD2. Per germline, CDR1 LNHNV and CDR2 YYDKDF (reference sequence). V lost 0 bases, J lost 4 bases, and 3 bases stayed unmatched. The CDR3 sequence is 16 residues long. CDR3 sequence (DNA): TGTGCCACCAGCAGAGATATAGCGGGAGGGTCAGATACGCAGTATTTT. Translating gives CATSRDIAGGSDTQYF.

The rearrangement joins TRBV2 to TRBJ2-7; 7 nucleotides align to TRBD1. Germline V gene lookup returns CDR1 SNHLY and CDR2 FYNNEI. The CDR3 contains 14 residues. With V trimmed by 8 bases and J by 6 bases, 13 bases remained unmatched. In DNA, the CDR3 is TGTGCCAGCGTGGAGGACAGGACCCCCTCCGAGCAGTACTTC. This encodes CASVEDRTPSEQYF.

V is TRBV19 and J is TRBJ1-4; D remains unclear. V lost 6 bases and J lost 7, with 9 bases in between. In germline, CDR1 is LNHDA, CDR2 SQIVND (reference sequence). The CDR3 spans 12 residues. DNA of the CDR3: TGTGCCAGTAGCCCCTCGGGTGAAAAACTGTTTTTT. Translated: CASSPSGEKLFF.

The chain joins TRBV4-3 to TRBJ2-4; no reliable D call. The germline V and J ends were trimmed by 0 bases and 0 bases, with 6 bases remaining between them. This CDR3 spans 15 amino acids. CDR1 LGHNA and CDR2 YSLEER come from the germline V gene. This CDR3 is CASSQDPVAKNIQYF. DNA of the CDR3: TGCGCCAGCAGCCAAGATCCAGTAGCCAAAAACATTCAGTACTTC.

The rearrangement links TRBV5-4 to TRBJ2-5; 11 bases fit TRBD2. The CDR3 has 17 residues. V shed 0 bases and J 5 bases; nucleotides not matched to a gene: 9. Germline CDR1 SGHNT, CDR2 YYREEE (reference sequence). The CDR3 loop reads CASSLGASGRNEETQYF. The DNA of the CDR3 is TGTGCCAGCAGCTTGGGGGCTAGCGGGAGGAATGAGGAGACCCAGTACTTC.

This clone has just a few counts. The junction and the germline gene differ at one end; a read error may be behind it. The rearrangement joins TRBV7-7 to TRBJ2-1, with 10 positions matching TRBD2. Germline V gene data show CDR1 as SSHAT and CDR2 as FNYEAQ (reference sequence). The CDR3 spans 13 residues. CDR3 loop: CASSSSGSQEQFF. Here the CDR3 DNA reads TGTGCTAGCAGCTCTAGCGGGAGCCAGGAGCAGTTCTTC.

This clone occurred a few times. The chain employs TRBV6-6 and TRBJ2-7, with D tentatively TRBD1 (5 bases). CDR1 MNHNY and CDR2 SVGAGI come from the germline V gene (reference sequence). The V gene lost 7 bases and the J gene lost 0 bases, with 19 bases spanning the gap. This CDR3 region has 16 residues. CDR3 in amino acids: CASTTIKGQNSYEQYF. The CDR3 DNA reads as TGTGCCAGCACCACTATCAAAGGACAAAACTCCTACGAGCAGTACTTC.

This clone occurred a few times. The chain carries TRBV29-1 and TRBJ2-1; D possibly corresponds to TRBD1 (5 bases). The CDR3 is 13 amino acids. V was shortened by 4 bases and J by 5 bases, with 12 bases between the two germline ends. Germline loops: CDR1 SQVTM, CDR2 ANQGSEA. CDR3 sequence reads: CSVVQEGHNEQFF. DNA for the CDR3: TGCAGCGTTGTACAGGAAGGCCACAATGAGCAGTTCTTC.

The chain employs TRBV6-5 and TRBJ2-7; D is unresolved. Trimming left V 6 bases short and J 2 bases short, with 17 bases between. The CDR3 is 15 residues long. The germline CDR1 and CDR2 sequences are MNHEY and SVGAGI. For the CDR3, the DNA is TGTGCCAGCAGCCCGGTTGGTGGTCATACCTACGAGCAGTACTTC. Its translation: CASSPVGGHTYEQYF.

The chain recombines TRBV30 with TRBJ2-7, with 8 nucleotides matching TRBD2. The V and J ends lost 2 bases and 2 bases, in that order; junction bases with no gene match: 2. The CDR3 covers 13 residues. Germline CDR1 GTSNPN, CDR2 SVGIG (reference sequence). In DNA form, the CDR3 reads TGTGCCTGGAGTCTAGCGGGCCCCTACGAGCAGTACTTC. It codes for CAWSLAGPYEQYF.

This clone was detected only a few times. The genes are TRBV6-5 and TRBJ2-7; no firm D call. Germline V gene lookup returns CDR1 MNHEY and CDR2 SVGAGI. The CDR3 totals 13 residues. V gave up 4 bases and J gave up 0 bases, with 7 bases separating them. CDR3 DNA: TGTGCCAGCAGTTCGGCGGACTCCTACGAGCAGTACTTC. It codes for CASSSADSYEQYF.

Concerning this clone itself: Additional DNA sequences in this sample encode the identical CDR3. The CDR3 nucleotides are TGTGCCAGCAGCCCAGGGACTAGCGGGCCCACAGATACGCAGTATTTT. It encodes CASSPGTSGPTDTQYF. This rearrangement joins TRBV5-6 to TRBJ2-3; 12 bases match TRBD2. Germline V lookup: CDR1 SGHDT, CDR2 YYEEEE. The CDR3 is 16 residues long. The V segment lost 4 bases and the J segment 2 bases; nucleotides outside the gene matches: 5.

J is TRBJ2-6 and V is TRBV5-1; D is ambiguous. With 4 bases removed from V and 0 bases from J, the gap between germline ends came to 8 bases. CDR3 length: 15 residues. The germline V gene has CDR1 SGHRS and CDR2 YFSETQ. This CDR3 reads CASSADNSGANVLTF. The CDR3 DNA follows: TGCGCCAGCAGCGCCGACAACTCTGGGGCCAACGTCCTGACTTTC. Full variable domain (missing parts from reference TRBV5-1 and TRBJ2-6): KAGVTQTPRYLIKTRGQQVTLSCSPISGHRSVSWYQQTPGQGLQFLFEYFSETQRNKGNFPGRFSGRQFSNSRSEMNVSTLELGDSALYLCASSADNSGANVLTFGAGSRLTVL.

This clone was recorded only once. The CDR3 DNA reads TGTGCCATCAGTGGGGGACTAGGGTTTGGGACAGATACGCAGTATTTT. Translation: CAISGGLGFGTDTQYF. The chain joins TRBV10-3 to TRBJ2-3, with 8 positions matching TRBD2. The CDR3 sequence is 16 residues long. The trim removed 4 bases at V and 3 bases at J, leaving 9 bases unmatched. Germline lookup yields CDR1 ENHRY and CDR2 SYGVKD.